This T cell receptor beta chain was retrieved from a study of blood T cell repertoires in COVID-19. Study background: Italy, Spain and the United States were the sources of the convalescent and acute COVID-19 samples.

The data were produced by immunoSEQ multiplex PCR, yet TCRdb's version contains in-frame clones alone and is incomplete. The sample holds roughly 180,000 clones, about 80% seen once. The CDR3 totals 16 residues. Per the germline V gene, CDR1 is LGHDT and CDR2 is YNNKEL (reference sequence). The V end was cut by 0 bases, the J end by 0 bases, with 9 bases between. Sample: peripheral blood. This sequence joins TRBV3-1 (or the pseudogene TRBV3-2) and TRBJ1-3; D unresolved. This TCR was sampled from a woman in her forties or fifties with active or convalescent COVID-19. CDR3 DNA: TGTGCCAGCAGCCAAGATCGGGTCCTCTCTGGAAACACCATATATTTT. Translation gives CASSQDRVLSGNTIYF.